The rows below give T cell receptor beta chains drawn from one sample of a study of blood T cell repertoires in COVID-19. Sequencing was performed with immunoSEQ multiplex PCR; in TCRdb, only in-frame clones are kept and a portion is missing. The repertoire includes tens of thousands of clones, less than 90% of them detected once, and less than 8% sits in the top ten. The sequencing sample was made of peripheral blood. These receptors were obtained from a man aged 60 to 69 with active COVID-19. The conserved cysteine and the conserved F or W are not part of the CDR3 here. Each record gives: V gene, J gene, D gene, CDR3 protein. D genes are given only for firm matches.

>TRBV7-7|TRBJ2-7|.
ASSLSTTKDSSYEQY
>TRBV29-1|TRBJ2-1|TRBD2
SVEGLAGPYEDEQF
>TRBV7-9|TRBJ2-1|TRBD2
ASSLAGTSPHNEQF
>TRBV6-5|TRBJ1-1|TRBD1
ASSFQTGVTEAF
>TRBV6-5|TRBJ2-2|TRBD2
ATTETSGNTGELF
>TRBV11-3|TRBJ2-1|TRBD1
ASSLPGTGGLNEQF
>TRBV3-1/TRBV3-2|TRBJ2-1|TRBD2
ASSPSGAYNEQF
>TRBV30|TRBJ2-1|.
AWRGLGQASYNEQF
>TRBV7-2|TRBJ2-3|.
ASSPEGVSADTQY
>TRBV28|TRBJ1-1|.
ASIPQGMMNTEAF
>TRBV28|TRBJ1-6|TRBD1
ASSSPGTGSSPLH
>TRBV3-1/TRBV3-2|TRBJ2-1|TRBD1
ASSQNRGDNEQF
>TRBV7-6|TRBJ2-1|TRBD1
ASSLGQGAFNEQF
>TRBV5-5|TRBJ1-4|.
ASSLAVGATNEKLF
>TRBV30|TRBJ2-5|.
AWSVSPFRETQY
>TRBV18|TRBJ1-2|TRBD1
ASSPTPAGTGNGYT
>TRBV5-6|TRBJ2-3|.
ASSLGGTLNTQY
>TRBV3-1/TRBV3-2|TRBJ2-7|.
ASSQDRPLGLS
>TRBV7-2|TRBJ2-5|TRBD2
ACSGGGGETQY
>TRBV19|TRBJ2-7|.
ASSLAMGSEQY
>TRBV7-2|TRBJ2-3|.
ASSPAGLGRTDTQY
>TRBV28|TRBJ1-1|.
ASSLWEDAF
>TRBV9|TRBJ2-7|TRBD1
ASSPWDSYEQY
>TRBV7-9|TRBJ1-3|.
ASNPLGGGSGNTIY
>TRBV19|TRBJ2-1|TRBD2
ASTSGGASGANEQF
>TRBV11-2|TRBJ1-2|.
ASGRADKFGRDT
>TRBV19|TRBJ1-2|.
ASSMRPREGRKNYGYT
>TRBV11-2|TRBJ2-5|TRBD2
ASTPGGSGGYQETQY
>TRBV5-4|TRBJ2-7|.
ASSPQGGSYEQY
>TRBV9|TRBJ2-7|.
ASSADYGDTGYEQY
>TRBV7-2|TRBJ2-1|.
ASSLDATGQF
>TRBV9|TRBJ2-5|TRBD2
ASSPQGTSGGDFQETQY
>TRBV10-3|TRBJ2-1|.
AISIAERAHNEQF
>TRBV7-3|TRBJ2-1|TRBD1
ASSPHRGRNSYNEQF
>TRBV10-3|TRBJ1-5|.
AIQSGNQPQH
>TRBV14|TRBJ1-1|TRBD1
ASSFDRVVAF
>TRBV7-9|TRBJ1-6|TRBD1
ASSSPTGQGNSPLH
>TRBV15|TRBJ2-2|TRBD1
ATSRQDRGLAGELF
>TRBV2|TRBJ1-5|TRBD1
ASSETGELRGQPQH
>TRBV5-1|TRBJ1-3|TRBD1
ASSPEGRGSGNTIY
>TRBV18|TRBJ1-1|TRBD1
ASSPYGTGGNTEAF
>TRBV6-6|TRBJ1-4|TRBD1
ASSENPGQGNEKLF
>TRBV3-1/TRBV3-2|TRBJ2-7|TRBD1
ASSQDPSTGPYEQY
>TRBV7-2|TRBJ1-2|TRBD1
ASSTSTGLEYGYT
>TRBV11-2|TRBJ2-1|TRBD2
ASSLATSGSFYNEQF
>TRBV11-2|TRBJ2-3|TRBD2
ASSGGVGTDTQY
>TRBV18|TRBJ2-7|TRBD1
ASSPQGVNYEQY
>TRBV7-6|TRBJ2-7|TRBD2
ASSLGPSGGLYEQY